This T cell receptor (beta chain) originates from a study of shared clonotypes between healthy human individuals. This table comes from immunoSEQ multiplex PCR, and its TCRdb copy is limited to in-frame clones, with some not included. The table includes about 1.1 million clones, roughly 80% detected once. Notes on the study in general: The authors sampled blood alone, and tissue repertoires likely differ.

As concerns this clone: The target antigen is unknown.

Sequencing was carried out using memory CD4+ T cells from PBMCs. Subset specified: CD45RA-negative fraction. The source is a man in his late teens or twenties in good health. Some clones in this sample may be carry-over from other donors' samples.

CDR3 sequence: CASSDRDRGHNEKLFF. The CDR3 nucleotides read TGTGCCAGCAGTGACCGGGACAGGGGGCATAATGAAAAACTGTTTTTT. The rearrangement joins TRBV25-1 to TRBJ1-4; the match to TRBD1 covers 12 bases. J lost 4 bases, V lost 3 bases, and 3 bases had no gene match. This CDR3 spans 16 amino acids. The germline V gene encodes CDR1 MGHDK and CDR2 SYGVNS.